A single sample gave rise to the 5 T cell receptor beta chains below, sequenced in a study of beta chain features in type 1 diabetes. Sequenced material consisted of expressed TCRB transcripts (all of the isolated RNA was reverse transcribed). Here immunoSEQ multiplex PCR was the method, and the copy in TCRdb shows in-frame clones only, minus some. The table lists approximately 600,000 clones, 9.5% to 15% of them singletons. What these receptors recognize is not known. Study-wide findings and caveats: Shortening that was moderate but significant affected the TCRB CDR3s of Type 1 diabetes patients in all four CD4+ subsets.

Sequencing was done on a sample of naive CD4+ T cells from blood. The receptors originated from a man aged 25-45 years with type 1 diabetes.

This clone showed up just a few times. A junction end diverges from the germline sequence, so it may reflect a read error. This rearrangement joins TRBV6-5 to TRBJ1-1, with D possibly matching TRBD1 (6 bases). CDR1 and CDR2 from the germline V gene are MNHEY and SVGAGI. This CDR3 contains 14 residues. The CDR3: CAISGDTGATEAFF. In nucleotides, the CDR3 is TGTGCCATCAGTGGGGATACGGGGGCCACTGAAGCTTTCTTT.

Only a few counts were recorded for this clone. The chain joins TRBV2 to TRBJ2-3; 11 nucleotides line up with TRBD2. This CDR3 has 15 amino acids. V lost 5 bases, J lost 4 bases, and 5 bases stayed unmatched. CDR1 and CDR2 (germline): SNHLY, FYNNEI. The CDR3 loop reads CASSPLAGGPDTQYF. CDR3 sequence (DNA): TGTGCCAGCAGTCCCCTAGCGGGGGGCCCAGATACGCAGTATTTT.

This clone was counted between two and nine times. The chain combines TRBV7-9 with TRBJ2-5; 9 bases map to TRBD2. From germline, CDR1 is SEHNR and CDR2 FQNEAQ (reference sequence). Unmatched junction bases numbered 7, after V lost 6 bases and J lost 2 bases. CDR3 size: 15 residues. The CDR3 spells CASSTIAGVQETQYF. The CDR3 bases are TGTGCCAGCAGTACCATAGCGGGGGTACAAGAGACCCAGTACTTC.

This clone was found a few times. J is TRBJ2-7 and V is TRBV9; 8 bases fit TRBD1. The CDR3 extends over 17 amino acids. Per the germline V gene, CDR1 is SGDLS and CDR2 is YYNGEE. V lost 0 bases and J lost 1; bases outside the gene matches: 9. CDR3 residues: CASSVGLRGQDSYEQYF. The CDR3 DNA reads as TGTGCCAGCAGCGTAGGACTTAGGGGACAGGATTCCTACGAGCAGTACTTC.

The rearrangement links TRBV7-7 to TRBJ2-1; no reliable D call. The CDR3 consists of 14 residues. The germline V gene has CDR1 SSHAT and CDR2 FNYEAQ (reference sequence). Trimming removed 5 bases from V and 5 bases from J, with 13 bases in between. In DNA, the CDR3 is TGTGCCAGCAGCCCAACGGGCCAAAACAATGAGCAGTTCTTC. Translation gives CASSPTGQNNEQFF. Together with reference TRBV7-7 and TRBJ2-1, the CDR3 gives the full variable domain: GAGVSQSPRYKVTKRGQDVTLRCDPISSHATLYWYQQALGQGPEFLTYFNYEAQPDKSGLPSDRFSAERPEGSISTLTIQRTEQRDSAMYRCASSPTGQNNEQFFGPGTRLTVL.